Presented here are 7 T cell receptor beta chains from one specimen sequenced in a study of naive and memory T cell subsets. Regarding the study as a whole: A few larger clonotypes appeared in naive repertoires, especially CD8, possibly memory cells re-expressing CD45RA.

The beta constant-region primer was an equimolar mix of two oligonucleotides covering TRBC1 and TRBC2. The ligated cDNA underwent four PCR rounds using SP2 and nested alpha and beta constant-region primers. TCRdb itself ran the UMI-ligation and nested PCR reads through MiXCR, one entry per CDR3 protein. The sample consists of roughly 83,000 distinct CDR3 sequences, around 10% of them appearing once. These TCRs are of unknown antigen specificity. Sequencing was carried out using naive CD4+ T cells from blood. Every receptor here comes from a human donor in good health.

The J gene is TRBJ2-3, the V gene TRBV24-1, with D maybe TRBD2 (6 bases). The CDR3 is 17 amino acids. The V and J ends lost 1 base and 0 bases respectively, with 13 bases between them. Looked up from germline, CDR1 is KGHDR and CDR2 is SFDVKD. The CDR3 is CATSDFKSSASTDTQYF. CDR3 nucleotide sequence: TGTGCCACCAGTGATTTTAAGTCTAGCGCGAGCACAGATACGCAGTATTTT.

This clonotype turned up a few times. V usage is TRBV6-5 and J usage is TRBJ2-3, with 11 bases matching TRBD1. The CDR3 is 15 amino acids. Per the germline V gene, CDR1 is MNHEY and CDR2 is SVGAGI. Losses at the gene ends were 6 bases for V and 7 bases for J; bases not matched to a gene: 9. The CDR3 is CASREDRGQPYTQYF. For the CDR3, the DNA is TGTGCCAGCAGAGAGGACAGGGGGCAGCCTTATACGCAGTATTTT.

The rearrangement uses TRBV5-2 and TRBJ2-1. TRBV5-2 is recorded as a pseudogene. The CDR3 totals 13 residues. In DNA, the CDR3 is TGTGCCAGCAAAACGGACGCTAGCAATGAGCAGTTCTTC. Amino acid sequence: CASKTDASNEQFF.

The rearrangement uses TRBV4-3 and TRBJ2-1; 10 bases are shared with TRBD1. The CDR3 extends over 14 amino acids. V gave up 8 bases and J gave up 6 bases; unmatched junction bases: 7. The germline V gene has CDR1 LGHNA and CDR2 YSLEER. The CDR3 loop is CASGRGTGVNEQFF. For the CDR3, the DNA is TGCGCCAGCGGGCGCGGGACAGGGGTCAATGAGCAGTTCTTC.

The chain couples TRBV7-3 to TRBJ2-7, with 10 bases identical to TRBD2. V was clipped by 5 bases and J by 2 bases; unmatched bases: 6. CDR1 and CDR2 (germline): SGHTA, FQGTGA. CDR3 length: 15 residues. The CDR3 here is CASSVSSGGPYEQYF. The CDR3 coding sequence is TGTGCCAGCAGCGTCTCTAGCGGGGGTCCCTACGAGCAGTACTTC.

This clonotype has a handful of counts. J is TRBJ2-3 and V is TRBV24-1; the D is unclear. Trimming removed 5 bases from V and 1 base from J, with 3 bases in between. CDR1 and CDR2 from the germline V gene are KGHDR and SFDVKD. CDR3 length: 12 amino acids. The CDR3 nucleotides are TGTGCCACCAGTGCAGGCACAGATACGCAGTATTTT. This sequence encodes CATSAGTDTQYF.

This clonotype was seen repeatedly, ten times or more. The chain joins TRBV12-3 or TRBV12-4 to TRBJ2-3; perhaps D is TRBD1 or TRBD2 (5 bases each). V was clipped by 6 bases and J by 2 bases, with 18 bases between them. The CDR3 runs 16 residues. The CDR3 loop is CASSPRGAGYTDTQYF. The DNA for the CDR3 is TGTGCCAGCAGCCCCCGAGGGGCGGGCTACACAGATACGCAGTATTTT.